This T cell receptor beta chain was captured in a study of T cell responses to AZD1222 COVID-19 vaccine. With regard to this clone: Its matching antigen is unknown.

Broader study findings: Baseline serology detected seropositivity in only six or seven AZD1222 recipients.

The assay was immunoSEQ multiplex PCR, and TCRdb's table has in-frame clones only and misses some. The sample consists of about 67,000 clones, around four fifths of them appearing once. Trimming cost V 5 bases and J 4 bases; bases outside gene matches: 7. CDR1 and CDR2 from the germline V gene are LGHNA and YNFKEQ. The CDR3 runs 17 residues. Sequenced material: peripheral blood, taken 28 days after the second AZD1222 dose. V and J are TRBV4-2 and TRBJ2-3; 15 bases line up with TRBD2. The clonotype originates from an adult who received the AZD1222 COVID-19 vaccine. The CDR3 DNA sequence: TGTGCCAGCAGCTTACGGACTAGCGGGGGGGTCGCAGATACGCAGTATTTT. It yields the protein CASSLRTSGGVADTQYF.